The sequence of this T cell receptor (beta chain) was determined in a study of vaccination and CD4 T cells after COVID-19. About the research overall: Convalescents were six males and four females, two of them Hispanic. Participants received two doses of either BNT162b2 or mRNA-1273 vaccine.

CDR1 is SNHLY and CDR2 is FYNNEI in the germline V gene. V dropped 7 bases and J dropped 5 bases, with 15 bases sitting between them. The CDR3 covers 14 residues. Notes on this clonotype: Its specificity is not known.

Sequencing of the DNA from cultured CD4+ T cells was carried out with the Oncomine TCR Beta short-read assay. One entry per CDR3 protein, called by TCRdb with MiXCR from the PCR reads. The profile shows about 7,800 distinct CDR3 sequences, 60% of them singletons. Treatment given: roughly ten-day PBMC culture with coronavirus spike peptide pools or control peptides (ViraFEST assay). This chain joins TRBV2 and TRBJ1-5, with no clear D. The clonotype comes from a human donor who had recovered from COVID-19. Sequenced material: CD4+ T cells from blood, cultured in vitro. The CDR3 DNA is TGTGCCAGCACCCGAGAGGGAAACGATCAGCCCCAGCATTTT. Protein: CASTREGNDQPQHF.